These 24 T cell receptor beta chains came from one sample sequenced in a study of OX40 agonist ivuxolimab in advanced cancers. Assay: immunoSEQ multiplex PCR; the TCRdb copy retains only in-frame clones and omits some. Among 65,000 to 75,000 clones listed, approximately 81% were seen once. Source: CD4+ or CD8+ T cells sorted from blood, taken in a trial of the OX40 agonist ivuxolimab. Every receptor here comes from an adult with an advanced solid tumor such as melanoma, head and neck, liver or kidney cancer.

CDR3 nucleotides: TGTGCCAGCAGTCCCACGGTCGCAACTAATGAAAAACTGTTTTTT. Amino acids: CASSPTVATNEKLFF. J is TRBJ1-4 and V is TRBV2; D is unclear. CDR1 is SNHLY, CDR2 FYNNEI, per germline. Trimming took off 5 bases at V and 0 bases at J, with 10 bases between the two ends. The CDR3 extends over 15 amino acids.

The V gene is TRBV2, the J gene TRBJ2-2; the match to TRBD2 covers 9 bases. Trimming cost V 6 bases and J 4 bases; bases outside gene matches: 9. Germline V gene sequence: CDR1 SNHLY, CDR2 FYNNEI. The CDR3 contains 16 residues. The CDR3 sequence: CASRPFAGGVTGELFF. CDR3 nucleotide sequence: TGTGCCAGCAGGCCCTTTGCGGGAGGGGTCACCGGGGAGCTGTTTTTT. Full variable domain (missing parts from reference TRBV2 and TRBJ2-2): EPEVTQTPSHQVTQMGQEVILRCVPISNHLYFYWYRQILGQKVEFLVSFYNNEISEKSEIFDDQFSVERPDGSNFTLKIRSTKLEDSAMYFCASRPFAGGVTGELFFGEGSRLTVL.

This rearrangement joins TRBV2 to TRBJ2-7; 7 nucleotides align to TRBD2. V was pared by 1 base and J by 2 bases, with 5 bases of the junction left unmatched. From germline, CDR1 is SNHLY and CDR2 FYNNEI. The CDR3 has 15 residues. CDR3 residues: CASSEVGGGTYEQYF. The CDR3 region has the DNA TGTGCCAGCAGTGAAGTGGGGGGGGGAACCTACGAGCAGTACTTC.

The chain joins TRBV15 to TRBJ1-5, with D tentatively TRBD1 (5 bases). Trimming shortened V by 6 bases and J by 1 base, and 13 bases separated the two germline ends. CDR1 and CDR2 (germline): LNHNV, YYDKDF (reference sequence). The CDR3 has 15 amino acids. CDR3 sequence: CATSPGDLSNQPQHF. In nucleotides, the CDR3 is TGTGCCACCAGTCCCGGGGACCTGAGCAATCAGCCCCAGCATTTT.

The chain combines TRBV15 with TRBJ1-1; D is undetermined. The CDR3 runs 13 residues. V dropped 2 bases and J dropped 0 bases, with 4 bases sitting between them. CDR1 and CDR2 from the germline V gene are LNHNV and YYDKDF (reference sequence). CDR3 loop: CATSRLMNTEAFF. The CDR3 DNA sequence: TGTGCCACCAGCAGACTGATGAACACTGAAGCTTTCTTT.

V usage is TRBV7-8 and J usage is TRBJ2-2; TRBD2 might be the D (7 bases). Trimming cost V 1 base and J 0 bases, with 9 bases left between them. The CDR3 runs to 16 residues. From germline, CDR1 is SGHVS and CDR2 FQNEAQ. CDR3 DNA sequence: TGTGCCAGCAGCTTAGGAGGGGGGGCGAACACCGGGGAGCTGTTTTTT. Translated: CASSLGGGANTGELFF. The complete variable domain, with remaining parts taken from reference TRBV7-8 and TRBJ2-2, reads GAGVSQSPRYKVAKRGQDVALRCDPISGHVSLFWYQQALGQGPEFLTYFQNEAQLDKSGLPSDRFFAERPEGSVSTLKIQRTQQEDSAVYLCASSLGGGANTGELFFGEGSRLTVL.

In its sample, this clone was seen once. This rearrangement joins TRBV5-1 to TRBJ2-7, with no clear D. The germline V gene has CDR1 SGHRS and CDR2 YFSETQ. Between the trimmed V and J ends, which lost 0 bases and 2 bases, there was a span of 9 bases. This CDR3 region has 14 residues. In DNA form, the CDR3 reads TGCGCCAGCAGCTTGGCCGGTTATCCCTACGAGCAGTACTTC. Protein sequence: CASSLAGYPYEQYF.

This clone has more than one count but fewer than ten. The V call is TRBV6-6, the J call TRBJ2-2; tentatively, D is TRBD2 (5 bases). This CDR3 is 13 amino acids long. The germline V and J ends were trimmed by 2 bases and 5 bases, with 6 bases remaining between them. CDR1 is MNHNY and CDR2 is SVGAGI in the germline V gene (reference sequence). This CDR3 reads CASSYRGTGELFF. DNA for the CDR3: TGTGCCAGCAGTTACCGAGGGACCGGGGAGCTGTTTTTT.

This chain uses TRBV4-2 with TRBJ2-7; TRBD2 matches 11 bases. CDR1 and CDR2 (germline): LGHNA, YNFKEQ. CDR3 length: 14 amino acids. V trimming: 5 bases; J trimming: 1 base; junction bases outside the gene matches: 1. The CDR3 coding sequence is TGTGCCAGCAGCAGGACTAGCGGGTCCTACGAGCAGTACTTC. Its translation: CASSRTSGSYEQYF.

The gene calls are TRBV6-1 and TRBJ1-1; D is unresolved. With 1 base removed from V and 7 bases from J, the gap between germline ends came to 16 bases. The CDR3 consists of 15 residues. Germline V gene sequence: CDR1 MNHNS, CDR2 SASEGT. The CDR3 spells CASSEGFGERDEAFF. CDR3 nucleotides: TGTGCCAGCAGTGAAGGTTTTGGGGAGAGGGATGAAGCTTTCTTT.

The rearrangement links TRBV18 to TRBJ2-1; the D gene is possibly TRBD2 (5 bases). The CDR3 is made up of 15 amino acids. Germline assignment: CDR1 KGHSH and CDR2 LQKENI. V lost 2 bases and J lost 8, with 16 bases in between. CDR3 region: CASSPGETALDEQFF. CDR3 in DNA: TGTGCCAGCTCACCAGGGGAGACCGCTTTGGATGAGCAGTTCTTC.

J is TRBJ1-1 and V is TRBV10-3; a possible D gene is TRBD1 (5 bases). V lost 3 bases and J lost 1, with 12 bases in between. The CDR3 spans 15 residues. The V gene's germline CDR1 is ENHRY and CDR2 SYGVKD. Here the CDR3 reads CAISESGTSNTEAFF. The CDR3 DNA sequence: TGTGCCATCAGTGAATCCGGGACGTCGAACACTGAAGCTTTCTTT.

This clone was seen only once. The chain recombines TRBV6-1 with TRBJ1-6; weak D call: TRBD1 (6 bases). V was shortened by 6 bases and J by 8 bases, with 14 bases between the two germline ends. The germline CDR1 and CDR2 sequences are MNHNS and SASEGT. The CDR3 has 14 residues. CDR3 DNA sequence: TGTGCCAGCAGCCCCCGCAGGGGAGATTCACCCCTCCACTTT. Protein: CASSPRRGDSPLHF.

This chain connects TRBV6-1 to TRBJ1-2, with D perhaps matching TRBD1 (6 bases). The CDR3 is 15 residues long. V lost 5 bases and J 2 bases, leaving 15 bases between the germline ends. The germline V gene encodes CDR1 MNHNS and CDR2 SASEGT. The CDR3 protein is CASSRSGTPNYGYTF. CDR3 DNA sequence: TGTGCCAGCAGTAGGTCCGGGACACCAAACTATGGCTACACCTTC.

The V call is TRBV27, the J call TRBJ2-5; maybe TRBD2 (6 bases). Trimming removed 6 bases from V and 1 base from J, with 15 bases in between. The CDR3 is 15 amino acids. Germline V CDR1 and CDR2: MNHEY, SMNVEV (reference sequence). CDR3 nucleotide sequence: TGTGCCAGCAGAGGAGCGGGTAGCCCCCAAGAGACCCAGTACTTC. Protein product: CASRGAGSPQETQYF.

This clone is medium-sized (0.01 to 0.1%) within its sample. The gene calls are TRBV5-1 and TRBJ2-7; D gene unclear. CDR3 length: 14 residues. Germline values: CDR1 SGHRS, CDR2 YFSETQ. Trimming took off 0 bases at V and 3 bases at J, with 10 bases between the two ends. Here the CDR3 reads CASSLVPGLYEQYF. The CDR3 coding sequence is TGCGCCAGCAGCTTGGTTCCAGGCCTCTACGAGCAGTACTTC.

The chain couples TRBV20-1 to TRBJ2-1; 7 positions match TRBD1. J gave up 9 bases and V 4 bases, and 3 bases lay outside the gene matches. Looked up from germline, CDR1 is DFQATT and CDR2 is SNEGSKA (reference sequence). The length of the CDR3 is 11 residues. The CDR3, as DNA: TGCAGTGCTAACAGGGACAGTGAGCAGTTCTTC. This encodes CSANRDSEQFF.

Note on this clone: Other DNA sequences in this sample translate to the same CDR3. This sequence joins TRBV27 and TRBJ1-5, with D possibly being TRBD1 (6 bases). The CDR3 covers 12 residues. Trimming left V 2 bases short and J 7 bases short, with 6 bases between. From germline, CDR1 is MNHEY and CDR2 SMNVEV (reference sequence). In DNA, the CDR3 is TGTGCCAGCAGTTTAAGGGGGCAGCCCCAGCATTTT. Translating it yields CASSLRGQPQHF.

Here the CDR3 reads CASSQAGTGITEAFF. CDR3 nucleotide sequence: TGCGCCAGCAGCCAAGCCGGGACAGGAATCACTGAAGCTTTCTTT. The genes are TRBV4-3 and TRBJ1-1, with 8 bases matching TRBD1. Unmatched junction bases numbered 5, after V lost 1 base and J lost 4 bases. This CDR3 is built from 15 residues. The germline V gene encodes CDR1 LGHNA and CDR2 YSLEER.

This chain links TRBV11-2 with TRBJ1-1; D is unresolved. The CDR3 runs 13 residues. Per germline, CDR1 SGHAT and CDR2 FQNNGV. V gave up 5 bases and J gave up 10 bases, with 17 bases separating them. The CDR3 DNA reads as TGTGCCAGCAGCCGCCAAGGCGGAGGTTCAGCTTTCTTT. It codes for CASSRQGGGSAFF.

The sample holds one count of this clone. DNA of the CDR3: TGTGCCAGTAATCCTAGACAGGGAGTGGACATTCAGTACTTC. This sequence encodes CASNPRQGVDIQYF. This rearrangement joins TRBV19 to TRBJ2-4; TRBD1 matches at 7 bases. The CDR3 sequence is 14 residues long. Unmatched junction bases numbered 11, after V lost 7 bases and J lost 8 bases. Germline CDR1 LNHDA, CDR2 SQIVND (reference sequence).

The CDR3, as DNA: TGCGCCAGCAGCTTGGCCGGGACTGCTGAAAAACTGTTTTTT. It specifies CASSLAGTAEKLFF. The rearrangement links TRBV5-1 to TRBJ1-4, with a tentative D call TRBD1 (5 bases). CDR1 SGHRS and CDR2 YFSETQ come from the germline V gene. CDR3 length equals 14 residues. Trimming took off 0 bases at V and 7 bases at J, with 10 bases between the two ends.

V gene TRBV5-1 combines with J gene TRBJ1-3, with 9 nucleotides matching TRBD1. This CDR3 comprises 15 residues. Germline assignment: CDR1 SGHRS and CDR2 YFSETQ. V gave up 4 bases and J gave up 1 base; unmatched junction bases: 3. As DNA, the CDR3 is TGCGCCAGCAGCGCGGGACAGGGATCTGGAAACACCATATATTTT. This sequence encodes CASSAGQGSGNTIYF.

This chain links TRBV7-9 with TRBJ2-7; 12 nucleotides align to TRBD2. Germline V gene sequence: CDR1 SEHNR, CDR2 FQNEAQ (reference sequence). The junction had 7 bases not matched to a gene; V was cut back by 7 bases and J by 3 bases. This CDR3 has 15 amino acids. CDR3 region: CASISSGRGLYEQYF. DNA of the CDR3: TGTGCCAGCATCTCTAGCGGGAGGGGTCTCTACGAGCAGTACTTC.